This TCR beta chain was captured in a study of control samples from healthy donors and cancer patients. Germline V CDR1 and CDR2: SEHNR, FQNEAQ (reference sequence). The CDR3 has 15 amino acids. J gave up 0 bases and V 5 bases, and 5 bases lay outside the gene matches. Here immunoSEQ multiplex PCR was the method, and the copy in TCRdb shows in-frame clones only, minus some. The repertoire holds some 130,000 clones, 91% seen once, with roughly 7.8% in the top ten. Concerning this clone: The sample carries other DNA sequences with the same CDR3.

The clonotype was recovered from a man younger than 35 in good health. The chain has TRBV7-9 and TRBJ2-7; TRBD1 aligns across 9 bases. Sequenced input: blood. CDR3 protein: CASSPPGQGSYEQYF. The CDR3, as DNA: TGTGCCAGCAGCCCCCCGGGACAGGGCTCCTACGAGCAGTACTTC.